This T cell receptor (beta chain) was sequenced for a study of cytomegalovirus exposure and HLA in healthy donors. This clone was detected only once. V gave up 2 bases and J gave up 8 bases, with 18 bases separating them. Germline V gene lookup returns CDR1 MNHNS and CDR2 SASEGT. The CDR3 runs to 16 residues. Primers for the PCR totalled 60 Vbeta and 13 Jbeta. The method was immunoSEQ multiplex PCR; TCRdb's version includes in-frame clones alone and lacks a portion of them. Here the sample spans 120,000 to 150,000 clones, around 77% being singletons. The source material was PBMCs. The chain employs TRBV6-1 and TRBJ2-2; D may be TRBD2 (6 bases). This clonotype originated in a woman aged 40 to 50 in good health and CMV-seropositive. CDR3 nucleotides: TGTGCCAGCAGTGAAATGTCCCCCAGGGCGGGGGGGGAGCTGTTTTTT. Its translation: CASSEMSPRAGGELFF.